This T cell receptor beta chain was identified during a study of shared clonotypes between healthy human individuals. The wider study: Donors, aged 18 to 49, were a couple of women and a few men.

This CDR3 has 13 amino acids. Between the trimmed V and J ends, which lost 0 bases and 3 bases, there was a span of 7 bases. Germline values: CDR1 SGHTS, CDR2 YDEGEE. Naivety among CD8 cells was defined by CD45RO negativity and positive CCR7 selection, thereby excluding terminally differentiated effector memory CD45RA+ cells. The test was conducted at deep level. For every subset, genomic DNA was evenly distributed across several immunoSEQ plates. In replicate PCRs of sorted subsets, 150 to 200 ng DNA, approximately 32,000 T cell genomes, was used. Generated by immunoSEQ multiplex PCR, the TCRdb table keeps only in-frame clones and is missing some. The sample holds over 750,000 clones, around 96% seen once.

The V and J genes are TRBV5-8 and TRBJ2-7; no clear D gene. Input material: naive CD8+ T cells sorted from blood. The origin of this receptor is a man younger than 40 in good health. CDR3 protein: CASSLEQDYEQYF. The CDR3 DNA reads TGTGCCAGCAGCTTGGAGCAGGACTACGAGCAGTACTTC.